This T cell receptor beta chain was observed in a study of T cell responses to AZD1222 COVID-19 vaccine. The overall study: Second doses that came at about 4 or about 12 weeks were put together. Study-level points and caveats: Variant regions that are unmutated are reportedly the target of nearly half of spike-specific TCRs. Among AZD1222 vaccinees, only five or six were seropositive at baseline. The peak T cell response came first, and repertoires were sampled only after it.

The CDR3 runs 15 residues. The germline V and J ends were trimmed by 3 bases and 1 base, with 13 bases remaining between them. In germline, CDR1 is MGHRA, CDR2 YSYEKL. This table comes from immunoSEQ multiplex PCR, and its TCRdb copy is limited to in-frame clones, with some not included. The sample has approximately 150,000 clones, about 92% seen once. Note on this clone: Its antigen is still unknown.

This receptor was identified in an adult in good health. The sample was peripheral blood, taken on day 0 of AZD1222 vaccination. This rearrangement joins TRBV4-1 to TRBJ2-7; unclear D gene. CDR3 bases: TGCGCCAGCAGCCAGACCGCCGGCGGTTCCTACGAGCAGTACTTC. Translation: CASSQTAGGSYEQYF.